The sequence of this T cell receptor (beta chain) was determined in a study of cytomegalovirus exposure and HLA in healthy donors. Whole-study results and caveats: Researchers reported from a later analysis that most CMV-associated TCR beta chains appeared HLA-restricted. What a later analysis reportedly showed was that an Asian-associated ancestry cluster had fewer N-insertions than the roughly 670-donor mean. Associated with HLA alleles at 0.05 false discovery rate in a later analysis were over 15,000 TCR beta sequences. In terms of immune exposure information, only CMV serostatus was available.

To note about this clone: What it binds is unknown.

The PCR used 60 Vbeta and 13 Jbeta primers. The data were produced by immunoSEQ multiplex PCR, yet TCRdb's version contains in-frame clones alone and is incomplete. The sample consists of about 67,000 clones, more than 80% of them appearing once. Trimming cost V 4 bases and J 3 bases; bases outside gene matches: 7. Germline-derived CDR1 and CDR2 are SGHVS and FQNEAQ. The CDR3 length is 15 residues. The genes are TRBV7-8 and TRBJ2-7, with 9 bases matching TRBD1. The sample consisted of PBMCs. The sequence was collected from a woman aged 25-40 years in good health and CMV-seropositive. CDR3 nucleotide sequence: TGTGCCAGCAGCTCGAGGACAGGGGCGTACTACGAGCAGTACTTC. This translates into CASSSRTGAYYEQYF.